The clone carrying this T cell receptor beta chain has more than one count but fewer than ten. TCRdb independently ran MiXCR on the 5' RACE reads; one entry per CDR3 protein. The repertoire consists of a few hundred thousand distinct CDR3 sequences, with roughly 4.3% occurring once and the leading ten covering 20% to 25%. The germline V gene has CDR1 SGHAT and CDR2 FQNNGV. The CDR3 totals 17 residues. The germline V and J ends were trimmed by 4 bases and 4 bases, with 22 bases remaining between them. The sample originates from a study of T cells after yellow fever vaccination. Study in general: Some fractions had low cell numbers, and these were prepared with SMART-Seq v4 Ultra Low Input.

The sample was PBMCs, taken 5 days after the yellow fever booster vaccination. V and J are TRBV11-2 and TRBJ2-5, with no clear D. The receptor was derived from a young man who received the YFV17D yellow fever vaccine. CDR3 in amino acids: CASSSLVDGPKGETQYF. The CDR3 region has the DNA TGTGCCAGCAGCTCCCTGGTCGACGGGCCTAAGGGAGAGACCCAGTACTTC.